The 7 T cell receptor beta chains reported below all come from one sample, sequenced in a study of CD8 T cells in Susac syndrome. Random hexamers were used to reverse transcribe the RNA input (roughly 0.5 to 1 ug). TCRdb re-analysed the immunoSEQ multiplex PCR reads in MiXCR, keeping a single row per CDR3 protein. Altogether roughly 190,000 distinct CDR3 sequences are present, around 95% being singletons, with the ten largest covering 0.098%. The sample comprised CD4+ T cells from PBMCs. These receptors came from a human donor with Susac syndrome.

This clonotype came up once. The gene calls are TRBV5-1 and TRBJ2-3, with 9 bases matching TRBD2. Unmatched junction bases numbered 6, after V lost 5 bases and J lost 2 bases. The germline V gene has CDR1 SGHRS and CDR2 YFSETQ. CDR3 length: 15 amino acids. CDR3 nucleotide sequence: TGCGCCAGCAGTTGGCGGGGGGGCCCCACAGATACGCAGTATTTT. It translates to CASSWRGGPTDTQYF.

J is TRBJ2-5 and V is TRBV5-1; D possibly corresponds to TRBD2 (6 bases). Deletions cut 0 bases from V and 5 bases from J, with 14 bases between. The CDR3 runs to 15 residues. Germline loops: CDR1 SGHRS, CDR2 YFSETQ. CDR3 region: CASSLGTGLRETQYF. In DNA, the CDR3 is TGCGCCAGCAGCTTGGGGACGGGACTCAGGGAGACCCAGTACTTC.

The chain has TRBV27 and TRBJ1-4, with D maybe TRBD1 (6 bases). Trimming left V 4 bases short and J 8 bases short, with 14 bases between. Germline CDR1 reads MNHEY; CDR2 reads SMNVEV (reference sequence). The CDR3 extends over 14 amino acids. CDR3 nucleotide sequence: TGTGCCAGCAGTTATTCAGGGGTAGGGGAAAAACTGTTTTTT. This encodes CASSYSGVGEKLFF.

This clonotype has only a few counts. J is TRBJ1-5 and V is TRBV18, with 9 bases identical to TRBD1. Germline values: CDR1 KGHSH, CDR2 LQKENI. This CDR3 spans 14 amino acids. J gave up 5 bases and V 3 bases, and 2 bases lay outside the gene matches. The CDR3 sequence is CASSPGTGHQPQHF. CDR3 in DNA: TGTGCCAGCTCACCCGGGACAGGGCATCAGCCCCAGCATTTT. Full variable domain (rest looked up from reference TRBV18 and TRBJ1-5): NAGVMQNPRHLVRRRGQEARLRCSPMKGHSHVYWYRQLPEEGLKFMVYLQKENIIDESGMPKERFSAEFPKEGPSILRIQQVVRGDSAAYFCASSPGTGHQPQHFGDGTRLSIL.

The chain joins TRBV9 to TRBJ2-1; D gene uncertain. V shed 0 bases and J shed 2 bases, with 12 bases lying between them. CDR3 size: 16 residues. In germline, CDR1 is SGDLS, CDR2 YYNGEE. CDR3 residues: CASSVALAGPYNEQFF. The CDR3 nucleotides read TGTGCCAGCAGCGTAGCTTTGGCAGGTCCCTACAATGAGCAGTTCTTC.

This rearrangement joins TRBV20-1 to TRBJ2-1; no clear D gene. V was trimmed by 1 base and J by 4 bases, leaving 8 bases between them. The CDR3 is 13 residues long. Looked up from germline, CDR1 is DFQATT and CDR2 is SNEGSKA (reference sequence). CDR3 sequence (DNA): TGCAGTGCTAGAGGAGACCAATACAATGAGCAGTTCTTC. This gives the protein CSARGDQYNEQFF.

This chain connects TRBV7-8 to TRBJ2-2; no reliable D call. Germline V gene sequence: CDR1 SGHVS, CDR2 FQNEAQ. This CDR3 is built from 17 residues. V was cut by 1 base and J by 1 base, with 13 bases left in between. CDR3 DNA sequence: TGTGCCAGCAGCTTAGTTGCCGGACCGGGGAACACCGGGGAGCTGTTTTTT. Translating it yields CASSLVAGPGNTGELFF.